Listed here are 25 T cell receptor beta chains from one sample, sequenced in a study of regulatory T cells in long-lasting Graves disease. Time point here: newly diagnosed GD, antithyroid drugs for less than 3 months. RNA isolated from PBMCs was used to make the TCR library. Arm-PCR of CDR3 regions and iRepertoire HTBI primers were the basis on which TCR beta libraries were built. Each CDR3 protein gets one entry after TCRdb re-called the multiplex PCR reads with MiXCR. The sample has around 250,000 distinct CDR3 sequences, around a sixth seen once. The sample also formed part of further work on T cells in Graves' hyperthyroidism and ophthalmopathy.

The input for sequencing was peripheral blood mononuclear cells (PBMCs), taken at new diagnosis, from a patient treated with antithyroid drugs. These receptors all stem from a woman aged 25-40 years with Graves disease.

About this clonotype: One base separates it from a far larger clone, so it is likely a read error. The rearrangement links TRBV20-1 to TRBJ2-7, with TRBD1 identical over 7 bases. Trimming at V came to 5 bases and at J to 7 bases, leaving 8 bases not matched to a gene. Germline CDR1 is DFQATT and CDR2 is SNEGSKA (reference sequence). The CDR3 is 12 amino acids. The CDR3 here is CSASVDREEQYF. The CDR3 DNA follows: TGCAGTGCTTCTGTAGACAGGGAGGAGCAGTACTTC.

This clonotype was found many times. V and J are TRBV7-3 and TRBJ2-1; D unresolved. The CDR3 contains 14 residues. Trimming removed 2 bases at V and 0 bases at J, with 5 bases between. From germline, CDR1 is SGHTA and CDR2 FQGTGA. The CDR3 region is CASSLSSSYNEQFF. The CDR3 DNA reads TGTGCCAGCAGCTTATCTAGCTCCTACAATGAGCAGTTCTTC.

This clonotype was seen at least ten times. This chain links TRBV10-3 with TRBJ2-7, with 8 bases lining up with TRBD2. Germline V CDR1 and CDR2: ENHRY, SYGVKD. V lost 3 bases, J lost 5 bases, and 6 bases stayed unmatched. The CDR3 loop spans 14 amino acids. The CDR3 region has the DNA TGTGCCATCAGTGATCGGGGGGGCTCGGACGAGCAGTACTTC. Translation gives CAISDRGGSDEQYF.

This clonotype has at least ten counts. This sequence joins TRBV13 and TRBJ2-1; D is undetermined. Looked up from germline, CDR1 is PRHDT and CDR2 is FYEKMQ (reference sequence). This CDR3 comprises 12 residues. The V end was cut by 4 bases, the J end by 6 bases, with 7 bases between. This chain's CDR3 is CASSSGRNEQFF. For the CDR3, the DNA is TGTGCCAGCAGCTCCGGTCGCAATGAGCAGTTCTTC.

This clonotype was seen at least ten times. V is TRBV7-2 and J is TRBJ2-1; either TRBD1 or TRBD2 may supply D (7 bases each). V was cut by 6 bases and J by 9 bases, with 24 bases left in between. There are 16 residues in the CDR3. From germline, CDR1 is SGHTA and CDR2 FQGNSA. CDR3 nucleotides: TGTGCCAGCAGAGGGAGGAACAGGGGCGGGGGTAGTGAGCAGTTCTTC. Amino acids: CASRGRNRGGGSEQFF.

About this clonotype: A single base is all that separates this from a far larger clone, so a read error is likely. The V gene is TRBV2, the J gene TRBJ2-7, with D perhaps TRBD2 (5 bases). The J call is uncertain, as TRBJ2-3 better fits the DNA end. Germline V lookup: CDR1 SNHLY, CDR2 FYNNEI. The length of the CDR3 is 12 residues. CDR3 sequence: CASRRELDTQYF. The DNA of the CDR3 is TGTGCCAGCAGGAGGGAGTTAGATACGCAGTATTTT.

This clonotype was detected ten times or more. V gene TRBV12-3 or TRBV12-4 combines with J gene TRBJ1-2; TRBD1 matches 9 bases. J lost 4 bases, V lost 6 bases, and 12 bases had no gene match. The CDR3 length is 16 residues. CDR3 protein: CASSHRTGAPSYGYTF. The CDR3 DNA follows: TGTGCCAGCAGCCATAGGACAGGGGCCCCTTCCTATGGCTACACCTTC.

At least ten counts were recorded for this clonotype. The chain combines TRBV11-2 with TRBJ2-1; D is unresolved. Germline values: CDR1 SGHAT, CDR2 FQNNGV. Trimming shortened V by 4 bases and J by 0 bases, and 10 bases separated the two germline ends. There are 15 residues in the CDR3. CDR3 amino acids: CASSSLWDSYNEQFF. CDR3 nucleotides: TGTGCCAGCAGCTCGCTATGGGACTCCTACAATGAGCAGTTCTTC.

The sample holds a few counts of this clonotype. CDR3 residues: CASSARDGNTEAFF. The CDR3 DNA follows: TGCGCCAGCAGCGCCCGGGACGGTAACACTGAAGCTTTCTTT. The chain has TRBV5-1 and TRBJ1-1; D is possibly TRBD1 (5 bases). The CDR3 length is 14 residues. Between the trimmed V and J ends, which lost 4 bases and 2 bases, there was a span of 12 bases. CDR1 is SGHRS, CDR2 YFSETQ, per germline.

This clonotype was seen many times. CDR3 sequence reads: CASSLSLWEPQHF. In nucleotides, the CDR3 is TGTGCCAGCAGCTTATCCCTCTGGGAGCCCCAGCATTTT. V gene TRBV7-9 combines with J gene TRBJ1-5, with no clear D. Trimming shortened V by 2 bases and J by 8 bases, and 10 bases separated the two germline ends. CDR1 is SEHNR and CDR2 is FQNEAQ in the germline V gene (reference sequence). The CDR3 spans 13 residues.

This clonotype was counted at least ten times. This chain uses TRBV27 with TRBJ1-1, with 7 bases matching TRBD1. The CDR3 is 13 amino acids. The ends lost 4 bases at V and 5 bases at J; junction bases unmatched: 4. The germline V gene has CDR1 MNHEY and CDR2 SMNVEV (reference sequence). The CDR3 loop reads CASSSLDRTEAFF. The CDR3 region has the DNA TGTGCCAGCAGTTCCCTGGACAGGACTGAAGCTTTCTTT.

In this sample, this clonotype turned up many times. The chain employs TRBV3-1 and TRBJ1-2; perhaps TRBD1 as D (5 bases). The CDR3 has 15 amino acids. Germline values: CDR1 LGHDT, CDR2 YNNKEL (reference sequence). Trimming removed 0 bases from V and 4 bases from J, with 12 bases in between. The CDR3 spells CASSQDSQGIYGYTF. CDR3 DNA: TGTGCCAGCAGCCAAGATAGCCAGGGAATCTATGGCTACACCTTC. Using reference TRBV3-1 and TRBJ1-2 for the parts outside the CDR3, the full variable domain is DTAVSQTPKYLVTQMGNDKSIKCEQNLGHDTMYWYKQDSKKFLKIMFSYNNKELIINETVPNRFSPKSPDKAHLNLHINSLELGDSAVYFCASSQDSQGIYGYTFGSGTRLTVV.

The rearrangement uses TRBV20-1 and TRBJ2-3; 8 nucleotides line up with TRBD1. The CDR3 is 14 residues long. Germline assignment: CDR1 DFQATT and CDR2 SNEGSKA (reference sequence). J was trimmed by 4 bases and V by 7 bases; bases with no gene match: 10. CDR3 protein: CSGTGQGHPDTQYF. In DNA form, the CDR3 reads TGCAGTGGGACTGGACAGGGTCACCCAGATACGCAGTATTTT.

As regards this clonotype: A much larger clone is a single base away; this may be a read error. The V call is TRBV11-2, the J call TRBJ2-1; D remains unclear. The CDR3 is 16 amino acids. Germline CDR1 and CDR2: SGHAT and FQNNGV. Trimming left V 2 bases short and J 6 bases short, with 17 bases between. The CDR3 DNA is TGTGCCAGCAGCTTATCCCGGAAGACGTTCGGCAATGAGCAGTTCTTC. It encodes CASSLSRKTFGNEQFF. Together with reference TRBV11-2 and TRBJ2-1, the CDR3 gives the full variable domain: EAGVAQSPRYKIIEKRQSVAFWCNPISGHATLYWYQQILGQGPKLLIQFQNNGVVDDSQLPKDRFSAERLKGVDSTLKIQPAKLEDSAVYLCASSLSRKTFGNEQFFGPGTRLTVL.

This clonotype was seen a few times. This sequence joins TRBV5-8 and TRBJ2-1; TRBD2 matches at 7 bases. CDR3 length equals 15 residues. V shed 0 bases and J 10 bases; nucleotides not matched to a gene: 10. Germline CDR1 and CDR2: SGHTS and YDEGEE. CDR3 in DNA: TGTGCCAGCAGCTTGGGGCTAGCGGACCTCGGGGAGCAGTTCTTC. This gives the protein CASSLGLADLGEQFF.

This clonotype was seen more than once but under ten times. The chain combines TRBV14 with TRBJ2-7, with D perhaps matching TRBD1 (6 bases). Looked up from germline, CDR1 is SGHDN and CDR2 is FVKESK. V lost 5 bases, J lost 0 bases, and 14 bases lay in between. The CDR3 runs 15 residues. CDR3 in DNA: TGTGCCAGCAGCTCCGGGACATGGAGCTCCTACGAGCAGTACTTC. It codes for CASSSGTWSSYEQYF.

This clonotype appeared many times. The V and J genes are TRBV12-3 or TRBV12-4 and TRBJ1-2; 10 bases are shared with TRBD1. This CDR3 is built from 17 residues. V dropped 5 bases and J dropped 0; count of bases not matched to a gene: 9. CDR3 bases: TGTGCCAGCAGTCCTCGGACAGGGGGTTTAGCTAACTATGGCTACACCTTC. Residues: CASSPRTGGLANYGYTF.

This chain connects TRBV28 to TRBJ2-3; 7 bases line up with TRBD1. The J call could be wrong; TRBJ2-7 is a better fit for the DNA end. This CDR3 spans 14 amino acids. Per germline, CDR1 MDHEN and CDR2 SYDVKM. The CDR3 reads CASSTQTGRHEQYF. The DNA for the CDR3 is TGTGCCAGCAGTACCCAGACAGGGCGCCACGAGCAGTACTTC.

This clonotype showed up many times. The gene calls are TRBV20-1 and TRBJ1-1, with D unresolved. Germline assignment: CDR1 DFQATT and CDR2 SNEGSKA (reference sequence). The V end lost 6 bases, the J end lost 0 bases, and 20 bases lay between the germline ends. The CDR3 has 16 residues. In nucleotides, the CDR3 is TGCAGTGCCCGTGGTGAGGCGGTGGGTCTGAACACTGAAGCTTTCTTT. This codes for CSARGEAVGLNTEAFF.

This clonotype showed up many times. The chain couples TRBV2 to TRBJ2-7, with D hard to call. The germline V gene has CDR1 SNHLY and CDR2 FYNNEI. Trimming left V 7 bases short and J 3 bases short, with 10 bases between. The CDR3 covers 12 residues. As DNA, the CDR3 is TGTGCCAGCAAGTTTGTGGGCTACGAGCAGTACTTC. This translates into CASKFVGYEQYF.

As regards this clonotype: This may be a read error: a much more frequent sequence differs by one nucleotide. The chain joins TRBV19 to TRBJ2-3; 10 nucleotides align to TRBD2. From germline, CDR1 is LNHDA and CDR2 SQIVND (reference sequence). The ends lost 3 bases at V and 4 bases at J; junction bases unmatched: 4. The CDR3 consists of 15 residues. The CDR3 bases are TGTGCCAGTAGTATTGCCAGCGGGGGGGCAGATACGCAGTATTTT. It encodes CASSIASGGADTQYF.

This clonotype appeared many times. This rearrangement joins TRBV12-3 or TRBV12-4 to TRBJ2-5; no reliable D call. V lost 3 bases to trimming and J lost 5 bases, with 13 bases between them. This CDR3 region has 14 residues. CDR3 region: CASSLYARRETQYF. The CDR3 nucleotides are TGTGCCAGCAGTTTGTACGCAAGGCGGGAGACCCAGTACTTC.

This clonotype was observed at least ten times. V is TRBV7-2 and J is TRBJ1-2; a weak D match, TRBD1 (5 bases). The CDR3 runs to 14 residues. Germline assignment: CDR1 SGHTA and CDR2 FQGNSA. V shed 5 bases and J shed 5 bases, with 15 bases lying between them. CDR3 amino acids: CASSPSRGSYGYTF. The CDR3 nucleotides are TGTGCCAGCAGCCCCTCCCGGGGCTCTTATGGCTACACCTTC.

The J gene is TRBJ2-7, the V gene TRBV30; no definite D call. The CDR3 runs to 14 residues. Looked up from germline, CDR1 is GTSNPN and CDR2 is SVGIG (reference sequence). V gave up 2 bases and J gave up 0 bases, with 11 bases separating them. CDR3 residues: CAWSPRPPSYEQYF. The CDR3 DNA follows: TGTGCCTGGAGTCCCCGCCCGCCCTCCTACGAGCAGTACTTC. The full variable domain, rest sourced from reference TRBV30 and TRBJ2-7, is SQTIHQWPATLVQPVGSPLSLECTVEGTSNPNLYWYRQAAGRGLQLLFYSVGIGQISSEVPQNLSASRPQDRQFILSSKKLLLSDSGFYLCAWSPRPPSYEQYFGPGTRLTVT.

In its sample, this clonotype was seen a few times. V is TRBV4-1 and J is TRBJ1-2, with D possibly being TRBD1 (5 bases). V was pared by 1 base and J by 3 bases, with 18 bases between. Germline CDR1 reads MGHRA; CDR2 reads YSYEKL. There are 17 residues in the CDR3. The CDR3 loop reads CASSQGQGDSHHYGYTF. The CDR3 DNA is TGCGCCAGCAGCCAAGGGCAGGGAGACAGTCATCACTATGGCTACACCTTC.